This TCR beta chain was retrieved from a study of technical replicates of blood from a handful of donors. Measured with immunoSEQ multiplex PCR; TCRdb has only the in-frame clones, and not every one. The sample consists of more than 50,000 clones, approximately 87% of them appearing once. From germline, CDR1 is SNHLY and CDR2 FYNNEI. Between the trimmed V and J ends, which lost 4 bases and 0 bases, there was a span of 6 bases. This CDR3 comprises 14 residues. This sequence joins TRBV2 and TRBJ2-2; the D gene is possibly TRBD1 (5 bases). The sample taken for sequencing was PBMCs. This TCR derives from a human donor in good health. Some clones in this sample may be carry-over from other donors' samples. The CDR3 coding sequence is TGTGCCAGCAGTGCCAGGGCGAACACCGGGGAGCTGTTTTTT. Its translation: CASSARANTGELFF.